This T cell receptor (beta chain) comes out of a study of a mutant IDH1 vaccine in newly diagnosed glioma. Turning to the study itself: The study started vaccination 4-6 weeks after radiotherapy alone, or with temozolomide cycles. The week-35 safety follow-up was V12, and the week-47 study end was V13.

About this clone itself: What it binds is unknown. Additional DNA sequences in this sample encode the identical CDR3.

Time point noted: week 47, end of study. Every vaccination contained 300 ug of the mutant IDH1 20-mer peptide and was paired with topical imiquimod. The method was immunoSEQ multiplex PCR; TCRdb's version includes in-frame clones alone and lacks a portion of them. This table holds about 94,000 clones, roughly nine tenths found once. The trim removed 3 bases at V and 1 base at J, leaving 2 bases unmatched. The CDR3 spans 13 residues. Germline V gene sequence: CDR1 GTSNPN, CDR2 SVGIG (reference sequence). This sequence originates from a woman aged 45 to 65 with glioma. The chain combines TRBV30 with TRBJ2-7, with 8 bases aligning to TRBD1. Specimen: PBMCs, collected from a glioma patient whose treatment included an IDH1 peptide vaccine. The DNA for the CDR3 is TGTGCCTGGAGAGGACAGGGATCCTACGAGCAGTACTTC. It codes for CAWRGQGSYEQYF.